A single sample is the source of the 21 T cell receptor beta chains below, sequenced in a study of spatial heterogeneity in lung cancer. TCRdb itself ran the 5' RACE reads through MiXCR, one entry per CDR3 protein. The data contain some 35,000 distinct CDR3 sequences, about 7.9% of them singletons. Time point: blood at routine non-recurrence follow-up after resection. The material was PBMCs, obtained at follow-up. These receptors originate from a male donor with early-stage non-small cell lung cancer.

This clonotype was found many times. This chain links TRBV12-3 or TRBV12-4 with TRBJ2-2, with 10 bases fitting TRBD1. V gave up 5 bases and J gave up 6 bases; unmatched junction bases: 6. The CDR3 has 15 amino acids. CDR3 sequence (DNA): TGTGCCAGCAGTGGGGGACAGGGGAGCGCCGGGGAGCTGTTTTTT. Its protein product is CASSGGQGSAGELFF.

This clonotype was seen ten or more times. The chain uses TRBV7-9 and TRBJ2-4, with D unresolved. The CDR3 length is 14 residues. The V gene lost 5 bases and the J gene lost 0 bases, with 8 bases spanning the gap. In germline, CDR1 is SEHNR, CDR2 FQNEAQ (reference sequence). CDR3 sequence reads: CASSPSGAKNIQYF. The CDR3 region has the DNA TGTGCCAGCAGCCCTTCCGGAGCCAAAAACATTCAGTACTTC.

This clonotype appeared many times. The CDR3 loop is CASSFHREAEAFF. Written as DNA, the CDR3 is TGTGCCAGCAGCTTTCACAGGGAGGCTGAAGCTTTCTTT. The chain links TRBV11-2 to TRBJ1-1; D perhaps matches TRBD1 (6 bases). CDR1 is SGHAT, CDR2 FQNNGV, per germline. The V end was cut by 3 bases, the J end by 6 bases, with 11 bases between. There are 13 residues in the CDR3.

Many counts were recorded for this clonotype. The CDR3 protein is CATLNRGGNYGYTF. The CDR3 DNA follows: TGTGCCACACTAAACAGGGGTGGAAACTATGGCTACACCTTC. This rearrangement joins TRBV19 to TRBJ1-2; TRBD1 matches 7 bases. Per germline, CDR1 LNHDA and CDR2 SQIVND (reference sequence). The CDR3 spans 14 residues. J gave up 2 bases and V 10 bases, and 10 bases lay outside the gene matches. Variable domain in full (rest from reference TRBV19 and TRBJ1-2): DGGITQSPKYLFRKEGQNVTLSCEQNLNHDAMYWYRQDPGQGLRLIYYSQIVNDFQKGDIAEGYSVSREKKESFPLTVTSAQKNPTAFYLCATLNRGGNYGYTFGSGTRLTVV.

This clonotype turned up a few times. The rearrangement links TRBV6-2 or TRBV6-3 to TRBJ2-5; 12 nucleotides line up with TRBD2. CDR1 is MNHEY and CDR2 is SVGEGT in the germline V gene. The CDR3 has 17 amino acids. With 5 bases clipped from V and 2 bases from J, the junction kept 9 bases outside the gene matches. CDR3: CASSLSGLAGFQETQYF. CDR3 DNA sequence: TGTGCCAGCAGTCTCTCCGGACTAGCGGGGTTTCAAGAGACCCAGTACTTC.

In its sample, this clonotype was seen many times. The V gene is TRBV5-1, the J gene TRBJ2-4, with D tentatively TRBD2 (5 bases). V lost 0 bases to trimming and J lost 0 bases, with 10 bases between them. The CDR3 is made up of 16 amino acids. The germline V gene has CDR1 SGHRS and CDR2 YFSETQ. CDR3 protein: CASSLADLRAKNIQYF. Written as DNA, the CDR3 is TGCGCCAGCAGCTTGGCGGACTTGCGAGCCAAAAACATTCAGTACTTC.

There are many counts of this clonotype. The chain is built from TRBV7-8 and TRBJ2-2; no definite D call. Trimming removed 0 bases from V and 3 bases from J, with 11 bases in between. Germline V CDR1 and CDR2: SGHVS, FQNEAQ. There are 16 residues in the CDR3. CDR3 nucleotides: TGTGCCAGCAGCTTAGCGACCCGCCAGCACACCGGGGAGCTGTTTTTT. This encodes CASSLATRQHTGELFF.

The table lists this clonotype with many counts. The CDR3 protein is CSVGTGGYNEQFF. CDR3 nucleotide sequence: TGCAGCGTAGGTACAGGAGGGTACAATGAGCAGTTCTTC. This sequence joins TRBV29-1 and TRBJ2-1; possibly TRBD2 for D (6 bases). This CDR3 region has 13 residues. Per the germline V gene, CDR1 is SQVTM and CDR2 is ANQGSEA. V was shortened by 6 bases and J by 4 bases, with 13 bases between the two germline ends.

There are many counts of this clonotype. It is likely a read error, because the conserved phenylalanine at the end of the CDR3 is missing. This chain joins TRBV2 and TRBJ2-2, with TRBD1 matching over 8 bases. The germline gives CDR1 SNHLY, CDR2 FYNNEI. After removal of 6 bases from V and 1 base from J, the junction contained 4 bases not matched to a gene. The CDR3 loop spans 15 amino acids. In nucleotides, the CDR3 is TGTGCCAGCAGACGGACAGGGATGAACACCGGGGAGCTGTTTTCT. This encodes CASRRTGMNTGELFS.

In its sample, this clonotype was seen many times. J is TRBJ2-7 and V is TRBV5-1, with a possible D match to TRBD2 (5 bases). The CDR3 has 13 residues. CDR1 SGHRS and CDR2 YFSETQ come from the germline V gene. Trimming removed 4 bases at V and 3 bases at J, with 11 bases between. The CDR3 is CASSTNDYYEQYF. The CDR3 DNA sequence: TGCGCCAGCAGCACGAACGACTACTACGAGCAGTACTTC.

This clonotype was recorded many times. This chain connects TRBV4-2 to TRBJ2-1; TRBD1 might be the D (7 bases). V was cut by 10 bases and J by 8 bases, with 21 bases left in between. Per germline, CDR1 LGHNA and CDR2 YNFKEQ. The CDR3 has 14 amino acids. Here the CDR3 reads CATRGGERGDEQFF. DNA of the CDR3: TGTGCCACCCGAGGGGGCGAAAGGGGGGATGAGCAGTTCTTC.

This clonotype was seen repeatedly, ten times or more. This chain links TRBV3-1 with TRBJ2-7, with 10 bases matching TRBD2. The length of the CDR3 is 15 residues. The germline V gene has CDR1 LGHDT and CDR2 YNNKEL (reference sequence). With V trimmed by 0 bases and J by 6 bases, 5 bases remained unmatched. Here the CDR3 reads CASSQDQAGGREQYF. The CDR3 nucleotides are TGTGCCAGCAGCCAAGACCAAGCGGGGGGGCGCGAGCAGTACTTC.

This clonotype is deemed medium-sized. The chain joins TRBV12-3 or TRBV12-4 to TRBJ1-1, with D possibly being TRBD1 (5 bases). The CDR3 contains 13 residues. V was shortened by 7 bases and J by 5 bases, with 14 bases between the two germline ends. CDR3 sequence: CASTLEQETEAFF. Written as DNA, the CDR3 is TGTGCCAGCACCCTAGAACAGGAGACTGAAGCTTTCTTT.

This clonotype has just a few counts. J is TRBJ2-3 and V is TRBV27; TRBD1 matches 9 bases. Germline V gene sequence: CDR1 MNHEY, CDR2 SMNVEV (reference sequence). V was pared by 3 bases and J by 0 bases, with 4 bases of the junction left unmatched. The CDR3 runs 16 residues. Written as DNA, the CDR3 is TGTGCCAGCAGTTTGGGACAGGGTGGAAGCACAGATACGCAGTATTTT. It codes for CASSLGQGGSTDTQYF.

This clonotype qualifies as medium-sized. The J gene is TRBJ2-1, the V gene TRBV2, with TRBD2 matching over 10 bases. The CDR3 spans 16 residues. The ends lost 2 bases at V and 1 base at J; junction bases unmatched: 2. Looked up from germline, CDR1 is SNHLY and CDR2 is FYNNEI. The CDR3 region is CASSEWTSGSYNEQFF. CDR3 bases: TGTGCCAGCAGTGAATGGACTAGCGGATCCTACAATGAGCAGTTCTTC.

This clonotype was seen many times. V gene TRBV19 combines with J gene TRBJ2-2; possible D gene TRBD1, 6 bases. The CDR3 contains 17 residues. Germline V lookup: CDR1 LNHDA, CDR2 SQIVND (reference sequence). Trimming took 6 bases from V and 5 from J, leaving 22 bases between them. The CDR3 DNA follows: TGTGCCAGTAGGGCGTCGTTTGTTACAGGGATTACCGGGGAGCTGTTTTTT. This encodes CASRASFVTGITGELFF.

Only a few counts were recorded for this clonotype. The rearrangement links TRBV5-4 to TRBJ2-7; D perhaps matches TRBD1 (6 bases). Trimming shortened V by 2 bases and J by 5 bases, and 11 bases separated the two germline ends. Germline values: CDR1 SGHNT, CDR2 YYREEE (reference sequence). This CDR3 contains 13 residues. The CDR3 coding sequence is TGTGCCAGCAGCTTCAACAGGGACCACGAGCAGTACTTC. Translation: CASSFNRDHEQYF. Together with reference TRBV5-4 and TRBJ2-7, the CDR3 gives the full variable domain: ETGVTQSPTHLIKTRGQQVTLRCSSQSGHNTVSWYQQALGQGPQFIFQYYREEENGRGNFPPRFSGLQFPNYSSELNVNALELDDSALYLCASSFNRDHEQYFGPGTRLTVT.

V usage is TRBV7-2 and J usage is TRBJ2-5; D is possibly TRBD2 (6 bases). CDR3 length equals 18 residues. Trimming removed 4 bases at V and 7 bases at J, with 28 bases between. Germline loops: CDR1 SGHTA, CDR2 FQGNSA. This chain's CDR3 is CASSSIIRVWNGGPTQYF. In DNA form, the CDR3 reads TGTGCCAGCAGCTCAATTATCAGGGTCTGGAACGGGGGACCGACCCAGTACTTC.

This clonotype was found many times. V usage is TRBV10-3 and J usage is TRBJ2-3; 13 bases line up with TRBD2. The CDR3 consists of 19 residues. The V gene end was trimmed by 6 bases and the J gene end by 2 bases; junction bases not matched to a gene: 14. Germline V CDR1 and CDR2: ENHRY, SYGVKD. CDR3 amino acids: CAISPSSKGLAGPTDTQYF. The CDR3 DNA is TGTGCCATCAGCCCATCCTCTAAGGGACTAGCGGGGCCCACAGATACGCAGTATTTT.

This clonotype was counted at least ten times. The chain uses TRBV12-3 or TRBV12-4 and TRBJ2-5; 10 bases line up with TRBD2. V lost 0 bases, J lost 4 bases, and 5 bases stayed unmatched. The CDR3 contains 16 residues. CDR3 protein: CASSLAVAGGGETQYF. The CDR3 region has the DNA TGTGCCAGCAGTTTAGCGGTAGCGGGGGGTGGAGAGACCCAGTACTTC.

This clonotype was recorded many times. The chain employs TRBV7-2 and TRBJ2-1; possibly TRBD2 for D (5 bases). This CDR3 comprises 16 residues. V was cut by 4 bases and J by 6 bases, with 19 bases left in between. The germline V gene encodes CDR1 SGHTA and CDR2 FQGNSA. The CDR3 reads CASSSHLVASGNEQFF. In DNA, the CDR3 is TGTGCCAGCAGCTCCCACCTGGTAGCGTCTGGCAATGAGCAGTTCTTC.